This T cell receptor beta chain was obtained from a study of cytomegalovirus exposure and HLA in healthy donors (dated by TCRdb to about 2017). Background on the whole study: According to an earlier analysis of 550 to 750 of the donors, about 179 million T cells yielded 117 million unique TCR beta sequences and 276 Gb of sequence data. An early release that covered about 600 HLA-typed donors contained approximately 290 gigabases of sequencing data and 75 million to 100 million unique TCR sequences. The genetic ancestry cluster associated with self-reported Caucasian donors included 65% to 90% of the 300 to 450 genotyped donors. The study aimed to test whether cataloging public T cell receptors could reveal signatures of past pathogen exposure. The study profiled the T cell repertoires of about 640 subjects by immunosequencing and related them to cytomegalovirus serostatus. A separate validation cohort of approximately 120 different subjects was used in addition to the roughly 720-subject first cohort. To predict cytomegalovirus infection status, the study brought together high-throughput TCR immunosequencing, statistical association of individual TCRs with disease status, and machine learning. A later analysis re-examined previously published TCR beta repertoires from just over 650 donors and added high-resolution HLA genotyping to investigate patterns of TCR occurrence. Rather than drawing on any new phenotypic data, the later analysis identified candidate immune exposures from TCR beta sequences and the way those sequences occurred across donors. To decide whether each TCR beta V gene segment behaved as functional or pseudogenic, an earlier analysis of 587 of the donors relied on high-throughput TCR beta sequencing. Alongside the repertoire data, information on donor age, sex, ethnicity and CMV serostatus was compiled. Genome-wide SNP genotypes for about three fifths of the roughly 670 donors were used in a later genetic analysis, which treated that subset as a discovery cohort. All discovery cohort repertoires had been generated on a single sequencing platform. Both class I and class II loci were covered by HLA typing, at four-digit resolution. Typing coverage varied by locus: 629-630 donors for A, B, C, DRB1 and DQB1; approximately 520 for DQA1; more than 600 for DPA1; approximately 450 for DPB1. Four to six DR-DQ haplotypes were handled as single units for association and clustering, since linkage in the cohort was strong. Among roughly 400 genotyped donors of the cohort, an average of around 250,000 unique TCR beta nucleotide sequences was sequenced per donor, of which about 19% were non-productive.

Results the study describes overall, beyond this receptor: CMV serostatus was the only immune exposure information available for the cohort. In a later analysis, several top co-occurrence clusters were reported to appear linked to parvovirus B19, influenza, CMV and Epstein-Barr virus. Across donors, most TCR sequences were observed very rarely, whereas some public TCRs were present in many individuals. About 17 rarely observed V segments, including chromosome 9 orphons, were excluded from the earlier analysis of 550 to 700 of the donors because counts were too low. Because some donors lacked HLA typing at each locus, the association tests relied only on the typed subset. According to a later genetic analysis, donors in an Asian-associated ancestry cluster had fewer N-insertions in productive TCRs than the approximately 650-donor mean. The sequencing pipeline was judged likely to have produced a cluster of highly shared sequence variants as a technical artifact. In a later analysis, the rate of TCR association differed among HLA loci, with DRB1 alleles having the most associated TCRs and HLA-C alleles having the fewest. Broadly in line with IMGT annotations, most TCR beta V segments showed up in productive rearrangements about 87% or about 30% of the time in an earlier analysis of several hundred of the donors. At a false discovery rate of 0.05, a later analysis linked 16,951 TCR beta sequences to specific HLA alleles. A later analysis found that HLA-associated TCR beta chains were more clonally expanded and had lower generation probabilities than equally common non-associated chains. In this cohort, only TCR beta chains were sequenced, and detectable features were limited by the absence of alpha or paired-chain data. In both the original and validation cohorts, the classifier was reported to diagnose cytomegalovirus status with high specificity and sensitivity. Strong co-occurrence of HLA alleles, especially DR and DQ, made assigning TCR associations to individual alleles difficult. In the study, about 150 TCR beta chains were listed as associated with cytomegalovirus. A further reported finding was that TCR beta sequences accurately predicted the HLA-A and HLA-B alleles for most subjects in the first cohort. According to the authors, the approach could potentially be generalized to other disease states and immunological phenotypes. In vitro tests confirmed that three of the cytomegalovirus-associated TCR beta chains recognize cytomegalovirus antigens. Linkage disequilibrium might explain the correlated functional status among segregating V segments, but an unknown experimental factor could not be ruled out. Some IMGT-functional V segments, including TRBV6-2 and TRBV6-3, could not be distinguished by the 87-base-pair reads and were therefore excluded. According to a later analysis, most CMV-associated TCR beta chains appeared to be HLA-restricted, and the HLA associations seemed to be driven largely by CMV exposure. Sequencing depth was assumed to be roughly uniform across donors in the presence/absence analyses, though that assumption may not hold. In a later genetic analysis, a missense DCLRE1C variant was associated with V-gene and J-gene trimming of TCR beta chains, and the association was replicated in an independent cohort.

Details on this clone: The target of this receptor is not known. No quality values exist for individual bases; no much larger clone is one base distant.

The CDR3 contains 11 residues, cysteine and phenylalanine counted. Only the CDR3 portion is preserved as DNA: 33 bases, with reading frame beginning at the first base. The germline ends are 8 bases apart after V is trimmed by 4 bases and J by 5 bases. CDR1 and CDR2, per the germline V gene (reference sequence), are DFQATT and SNEGSKA. The cohort consisted of some 670 healthy bone marrow donors. All cohort members were sampled while nominally healthy, although unrecorded immune exposures were likely present. The donor tested CMV seronegative, placing the donor among the 300 to 400 seronegative members of the cohort. Each donor provided a peripheral blood sample, and peripheral blood mononuclear cells were used for TCR beta sequencing. Genomic DNA was extracted from the blood cell samples with the Qiagen DNeasy Blood Extraction Kit. To prepare the library, the immunoSEQ multiplex PCR assay was applied. For the multiplex PCR, a mixture combining 60 forward primers for TCR Vbeta segments and 13 reverse primers for TCR Jbeta segments was used. A multiplex PCR assay on genomic DNA amplified the CDR3 region of rearranged TCR beta genes. On the Illumina HiSeq System, the amplified TCR beta libraries were sequenced as 87-base-pair reads. As for the original processing: Across the roughly 670 repertoires, a later analysis counted some 80 million unique TCR beta chains, 9.5 million to 13 million of which were shared by at least two donors. To remove PCR and sequencing errors, raw reads were error-corrected and collapsed into unique sequences using a nearest-neighbor algorithm that merged closely related sequences. To assign V, D and J gene segments, CDR3 sequences were aligned to IMGT reference sequences. For a sequence to be retained, at least a six-nucleotide match to both a V gene segment and a J gene segment was required. A rearrangement was called productive if the CDR3 had no stop codons and remained in frame with V and J, and every other rearrangement was called non-productive. CDR3 was defined by IMGT convention, running from the second conserved V-encoded cysteine to the conserved J-encoded phenylalanine. The earlier analysis of 587 of the donors excluded sequences that lacked an unambiguous match to a single V gene segment. In an earlier analysis of several hundred of the donors, V segments were called functional above 56.7% productive rearrangements and were called segregating when the between-donor standard deviation exceeded 5%. A statistical classification framework was built for diagnosing cytomegalovirus status from the catalog of TCR beta chain sequences. A later analysis assigned V and J genes by comparing TCR nucleotide sequences with IMGT/GENE-DB human TR gene sequences. The TCRdist pipeline was used in a later analysis to assign CDR3 sequences and most-parsimonious VDJ recombination scenarios. In a later analysis, every TCR beta chain was defined by the combination of its CDR3 amino acid sequence and its V-gene family, and reads without a unique V-gene family were dropped. A later analysis removed 600 or so highly shared, low-generation-probability nucleotide sequences to deal with suspected cross-contamination and a sequencing artifact. In a later analysis, a clonal expansion index was calculated for each public chain from normalized within-repertoire ranks of inferred template counts. In a later analysis, generation probabilities were computed using a VDJ recombination model fitted to out-of-frame rearrangements, and the results were checked against IGoR. In a later analysis, TCR-TCR, TCR-HLA and TCR-CMV co-occurrence was scored with hypergeometric tests, and a repertoire-size bias correction was applied to TCR pairs. In a later analysis, false discovery rates were estimated by permuting HLA or CMV assignments 20 times. In a later analysis, co-occurring TCRs were grouped using DBSCAN, and TCRdist sequence similarity was added for clustering within HLA-allele-positive subsets. For co-occurrence clustering, repertoires with fewer than 30,000 or more than 120,000 public chains were excluded, along with a handful of repertoires with anomalous nucleotide sharing. Entries here come from immuneACCESS through TCRdb and include only in-frame sequences with V and J called. Some clones fail to appear in such tables; in the studies checked, an unresolved V gene covers under half of the shortfall, and the cause of the remainder is unknown. The DNA was the basis for D and trimming; V, J and clone size are from that table. Present in this sample are 150,000 to 200,000 clones, 70% to 80% of which were seen just once. Roughly 1.6% of the sample is held by the ten biggest clonotypes.

The clonotype was recovered from a woman between 50 and 59 years old in good health and CMV-seronegative. This sequence uses TRBV20-1 and TRBJ2-5; confidence is insufficient to name the D gene. The sequencing input was PBMCs. The sequence in DNA is TGCAGTGCTAACTCTCCGGAGACCCAGTACTTC. This yields the protein CSANSPETQYF.